This TCR beta chain comes out of a study of CD8 T cells in ankylosing spondylitis. TCRdb re-called the 5' RACE reads with MiXCR, one entry per CDR3 protein. The table includes fewer than 550,000 distinct CDR3 sequences, roughly 5% detected once. In this sample, this clonotype turned up a few times. Antigen unknown. Overall study findings and caveats: Within ankylosing spondylitis blood, a TCR beta motif made up of eight highly homologous variants appeared to be characteristic. It was reported that disease-linked clones were significantly enriched in matched ankylosing spondylitis synovial fluid.

Per germline, CDR1 MNHNS and CDR2 SASEGT. V lost 6 bases and J lost 4; bases outside the gene matches: 15. The CDR3 loop spans 16 amino acids. V and J are TRBV6-1 and TRBJ2-7; 7 bases fit TRBD1. This clonotype was sampled from a male donor with ankylosing spondylitis. Sequencing used blood, either unsorted or a sorted T cell fraction (not recorded which). This CDR3 is CASSTVRDRASYEQYF. The DNA of the CDR3 is TGTGCCAGCAGCACAGTCCGGGACAGAGCTTCTTACGAGCAGTACTTC.